The 5 T cell receptor beta chains below were found in one sample sequenced in a study of T cells after yellow fever vaccination. TCRdb passed the 5' RACE reads through MiXCR, listing each CDR3 protein once. Of around 590,000 distinct CDR3 sequences in the sample, roughly an eighth were seen once. The sample in question was PBMCs, obtained on the day of the yellow fever booster vaccination. These receptor sequences come from a man younger than 40 who received the YFV17D yellow fever vaccine.

The chain recombines TRBV6-2 or TRBV6-3 with TRBJ1-2, with D possibly TRBD1 on 6 matching bases. This CDR3 comprises 13 residues. Trimming pared 6 bases from V and 8 bases from J, leaving 16 bases between. Germline CDR1 MNHEY, CDR2 SVGEGT. The CDR3 is CASRTAGTLGYTF. The CDR3 region has the DNA TGTGCCAGCAGAACCGCCGGGACATTGGGCTACACCTTC.

V and J are TRBV29-1 and TRBJ2-1; the D gene is possibly TRBD2 (5 bases). Germline V gives CDR1 SQVTM, CDR2 ANQGSEA. The length of the CDR3 is 13 residues. V was trimmed by 3 bases and J by 7 bases, leaving 13 bases between them. The CDR3 region is CSVDFGAENEQFF. The CDR3 nucleotides read TGCAGCGTTGATTTCGGAGCGGAAAATGAGCAGTTCTTC.

J is TRBJ1-1 and V is TRBV18; possibly TRBD1 for D (5 bases). V was trimmed by 3 bases and J by 3 bases, leaving 17 bases between them. The CDR3 runs 16 residues. Germline V gene sequence: CDR1 KGHSH, CDR2 LQKENI. CDR3 protein: CASSPTGPGVDTEAFF. DNA for the CDR3: TGTGCCAGCTCACCCACGGGACCGGGGGTGGACACTGAAGCTTTCTTT.

The chain has TRBV20-1 and TRBJ1-4; D perhaps matches TRBD1 (5 bases). The CDR3 runs 15 residues. CDR1 is DFQATT, CDR2 SNEGSKA, per germline (reference sequence). Deletions cut 2 bases from V and 4 bases from J, with 14 bases between. CDR3 bases: TGCAGTGCTAGACCGGGACTCTTCGTTAATGAAAAACTGTTTTTT. It translates to CSARPGLFVNEKLFF.

This clonotype was detected a few times. The V and J genes are TRBV7-8 and TRBJ2-1; 15 bases match TRBD2. Germline assignment: CDR1 SGHVS and CDR2 FQNEAQ. Germline trimming cut 10 bases from V and 12 bases from J; bases unmatched to any gene: 19. The CDR3 spans 17 residues. CDR3 DNA: TGTGCCACGGGGGGGACTAGCGGGAGGATTATTCCCTGGGGGCAGTTCTTC. This encodes CATGGTSGRIIPWGQFF.